This is a list of T cell receptor beta chains from one sample in a study of blood T cell repertoires in COVID-19. Repertoires were generated with immunoSEQ multiplex PCR, while TCRdb's copy carries only in-frame clones and drops some. The repertoire holds more than 95,000 clones, with around nine tenths as singletons. Specimen: peripheral blood. These receptor sequences come from a human donor in a cohort sampled during active COVID-19. CDR3s include the opening cysteine and the closing phenylalanine or tryptophan. The order of the fields is clone size, D gene, J gene, V gene, CDR3 DNA, CDR3 protein. D genes are given only for firm matches. The size of a clone is reported for some rows only, either as once, few or many, or as a class for expanded clones.

abundance: .; d_gene: TRBD1; j_gene: TRBJ2-1; v_gene: TRBV27; CDR3nt: TGTGCCAGCAGTTTTAGGCCCCGGACAGGGGTCAATGAGCAGTTCTTC; CDR3aa: CASSFRPRTGVNEQFF
abundance: .; d_gene: .; j_gene: TRBJ2-5; v_gene: TRBV11-2; CDR3nt: TGTGCCAGCAAGGGACTCCTCCAAGAGACCCAGTACTTC; CDR3aa: CASKGLLQETQYF
abundance: .; d_gene: TRBD2; j_gene: TRBJ2-1; v_gene: TRBV5-1; CDR3nt: TGCGCCAGCAGCTTGGTGGTAGCGGGGGTTTCTGAGCAGTTCTTC; CDR3aa: CASSLVVAGVSEQFF
abundance: .; d_gene: .; j_gene: TRBJ1-2; v_gene: TRBV30; CDR3nt: TGTGCCTGGAGGAAACAGGGAAAAGGCTACACCTTC; CDR3aa: CAWRKQGKGYTF
abundance: .; d_gene: .; j_gene: TRBJ1-6; v_gene: TRBV27; CDR3nt: TGTGCCAGCAATCGGGATAGTAATTCACCCCTCCACTTT; CDR3aa: CASNRDSNSPLHF
abundance: .; d_gene: .; j_gene: TRBJ2-3; v_gene: TRBV15; CDR3nt: TGTGCCACCAGCAGAGATGACGGGGATTCAGATACGCAGTATTTT; CDR3aa: CATSRDDGDSDTQYF
abundance: .; d_gene: .; j_gene: TRBJ1-6; v_gene: TRBV5-1; CDR3nt: TGCGCCAGCAGCCGCTGGGAGGGGATTTCACCCCTCCACTTT; CDR3aa: CASSRWEGISPLHF
abundance: .; d_gene: .; j_gene: TRBJ1-2; v_gene: TRBV9; CDR3nt: TGTGCCAGCAGCGTAGTGCTCACCTTCTCGGATGGCTACACCTTC; CDR3aa: CASSVVLTFSDGYTF
abundance: .; d_gene: TRBD1; j_gene: TRBJ1-6; v_gene: TRBV29-1; CDR3nt: TGCAGCGTTGAGGACAGGGGGTCCTATAATTCACCCCTCCACTTT; CDR3aa: CSVEDRGSYNSPLHF
abundance: few; d_gene: TRBD2; j_gene: TRBJ2-1; v_gene: TRBV4-1; CDR3nt: TGCGCCAGCAGCCAAGGAGTTGGGAGCGGGGGGCGCAATGAGCAGTTCTTC; CDR3aa: CASSQGVGSGGRNEQFF
abundance: few; d_gene: .; j_gene: TRBJ2-1; v_gene: TRBV7-2; CDR3nt: TGTGCCAGCAGCTTAGTAGCCGGGAACTCCTACAATGAGCAGTTCTTC; CDR3aa: CASSLVAGNSYNEQFF
abundance: .; d_gene: TRBD1; j_gene: TRBJ1-1; v_gene: TRBV28; CDR3nt: TGTGCCAGCAGGGAAACGAGAGGACAGGGGAACACTGAAGCTTTCTTT; CDR3aa: CASRETRGQGNTEAFF
abundance: .; d_gene: TRBD2; j_gene: TRBJ2-7; v_gene: TRBV11-3; CDR3nt: TGTGCCAGCAGCCTCCACGGGGAGGGCCGATACGAGCAGTACTTC; CDR3aa: CASSLHGEGRYEQYF
abundance: .; d_gene: .; j_gene: TRBJ1-4; v_gene: TRBV7-2; CDR3nt: TGTGCCAGCAGCCCTTACGGTTCAACTAATGAAAAACTGTTTTTT; CDR3aa: CASSPYGSTNEKLFF
abundance: .; d_gene: .; j_gene: TRBJ2-2; v_gene: TRBV6-6; CDR3nt: TGTGCCAGCAGTTACACCCTGCGGGGTGGCGGGGAGCTGTTTTTT; CDR3aa: CASSYTLRGGGELFF
abundance: once; d_gene: .; j_gene: TRBJ2-1; v_gene: TRBV10-3; CDR3nt: TGTGCCATCAATGAGGGAGGCGGTGAGCAGTTCTTC; CDR3aa: CAINEGGGEQFF
abundance: .; d_gene: .; j_gene: TRBJ2-2; v_gene: TRBV6-4; CDR3nt: TGTGCCAGCAGTGTGCACTATTACACCGGGGAGCTGTTTTTT; CDR3aa: CASSVHYYTGELFF
abundance: .; d_gene: TRBD1; j_gene: TRBJ2-4; v_gene: TRBV19; CDR3nt: TGTGCCAGTAGTATCATTTGGGACAGGGGAGAAGGCATTCAGTACTTC; CDR3aa: CASSIIWDRGEGIQYF
abundance: once; d_gene: TRBD1; j_gene: TRBJ1-5; v_gene: TRBV19; CDR3nt: TGTGCCAGTAGTATAGATCGGACAGGTTTGTTTCAGCCCCAGCATTTT; CDR3aa: CASSIDRTGLFQPQHF
abundance: .; d_gene: TRBD1; j_gene: TRBJ1-5; v_gene: TRBV5-6; CDR3nt: TGTGCCAGCAGCCGTGCCGGGACAGGGGGCAAGCCCCAGCATTTT; CDR3aa: CASSRAGTGGKPQHF
abundance: .; d_gene: TRBD2; j_gene: TRBJ2-3; v_gene: TRBV10-2; CDR3nt: TGCGCCAGCAGTGATAGCGGGAGGCCCGTGTTTACGCAGTATTTT; CDR3aa: CASSDSGRPVFTQYF
abundance: .; d_gene: .; j_gene: TRBJ1-2; v_gene: TRBV6-4; CDR3nt: TGTGCCAGCTCCCAAAGGGCGGGCTATGGCTACACCTTC; CDR3aa: CASSQRAGYGYTF
abundance: .; d_gene: TRBD1; j_gene: TRBJ2-3; v_gene: TRBV19; CDR3nt: TGTGCCAGTAGCAGTGACAGGGGAGATACGCAGTATTTT; CDR3aa: CASSSDRGDTQYF
abundance: .; d_gene: TRBD2; j_gene: TRBJ2-7; v_gene: TRBV5-1; CDR3nt: TGCGCCACCCGACCGGGACGGGAGGCCTACGAGCAGTACTTC; CDR3aa: CATRPGREAYEQYF
abundance: .; d_gene: TRBD1; j_gene: TRBJ1-2; v_gene: TRBV28; CDR3nt: TGTGCCAGCAGCTACAGACAGGGTCTAAGGCACGGCTACACCTTC; CDR3aa: CASSYRQGLRHGYTF
abundance: .; d_gene: TRBD2; j_gene: TRBJ2-1; v_gene: TRBV19; CDR3nt: TGTGCCAGTGAGAGCGGGAATTACAATGAGCAGTTCTTC; CDR3aa: CASESGNYNEQFF
abundance: .; d_gene: .; j_gene: TRBJ1-1; v_gene: TRBV5-1; CDR3nt: TGCGCCAGCAGCATTGGACAGAAAACTGAAGCTTTCTTT; CDR3aa: CASSIGQKTEAFF
abundance: once; d_gene: TRBD1; j_gene: TRBJ2-1; v_gene: TRBV7-2; CDR3nt: TGTGCCAGCACCGTGGGACAGAAAAACAATGAGCAGTTCTTC; CDR3aa: CASTVGQKNNEQFF
abundance: .; d_gene: TRBD2; j_gene: TRBJ2-4; v_gene: TRBV28; CDR3nt: TGTGCCACCAACAGCCTCAGCGGGGGCCCAAACATTCAGTACTTC; CDR3aa: CATNSLSGGPNIQYF
abundance: many; d_gene: .; j_gene: TRBJ1-2; v_gene: TRBV10-3; CDR3nt: TGTGCCATCAGTGACAGGGGAAAACATAACTATGGCTACACCTTC; CDR3aa: CAISDRGKHNYGYTF
abundance: .; d_gene: .; j_gene: TRBJ2-1; v_gene: TRBV7-8; CDR3nt: TGTGCCAGCGGCGGGGGCCCCTCCTACAATGAGCAGTTCTTC; CDR3aa: CASGGGPSYNEQFF
abundance: .; d_gene: TRBD1; j_gene: TRBJ2-1; v_gene: TRBV11-3; CDR3nt: TGTGCCAGCAGCTTAGTCCGGGACAGGGCGTACAATGAGCAGTTCTTC; CDR3aa: CASSLVRDRAYNEQFF
abundance: .; d_gene: TRBD1; j_gene: TRBJ2-3; v_gene: TRBV6-5; CDR3nt: TGTGCCAGCAGTTGGGGGACAGGTAACACAGATACGCAGTATTTT; CDR3aa: CASSWGTGNTDTQYF
abundance: .; d_gene: .; j_gene: TRBJ1-1; v_gene: TRBV18; CDR3nt: TGTGCCAGCTCACCAGGGGCGAAGAACACTGAAGCTTTCTTT; CDR3aa: CASSPGAKNTEAFF
abundance: few; d_gene: .; j_gene: TRBJ1-4; v_gene: TRBV19; CDR3nt: TGTGCCAGTAGTAGTACCGGTGAAAAACTGTTTTTT; CDR3aa: CASSSTGEKLFF
abundance: .; d_gene: TRBD2; j_gene: TRBJ2-2; v_gene: TRBV9; CDR3nt: TGTGCCAGCAGTTGGACTAGCGGGCATTCCGGGGAGCTGTTTTTT; CDR3aa: CASSWTSGHSGELFF
abundance: few; d_gene: TRBD2; j_gene: TRBJ2-7; v_gene: TRBV5-1; CDR3nt: TGCGCCAGCGGACCTATAGCGGGAGGGTACGAGCAGTACTTC; CDR3aa: CASGPIAGGYEQYF
abundance: .; d_gene: .; j_gene: TRBJ1-2; v_gene: TRBV28; CDR3nt: TGTGCCAGCAGTTTTGGCAATTTTGGCTACACCTTC; CDR3aa: CASSFGNFGYTF
abundance: .; d_gene: .; j_gene: TRBJ1-3; v_gene: TRBV30; CDR3nt: TGTGCCTGGAGGACCAGGGGCGCGGGAAACACCATATATTTT; CDR3aa: CAWRTRGAGNTIYF
abundance: .; d_gene: TRBD2; j_gene: TRBJ2-3; v_gene: TRBV11-3; CDR3nt: TGTGCCAGCAGCTCACCGACTAGCGGGGGTCAAGATACGCAGTATTTT; CDR3aa: CASSSPTSGGQDTQYF
abundance: .; d_gene: TRBD2; j_gene: TRBJ2-5; v_gene: TRBV28; CDR3nt: TGTGCCACCCTTTTCCCAGCGGGGGGGACAGAGACCCAGTACTTC; CDR3aa: CATLFPAGGTETQYF
abundance: .; d_gene: TRBD1; j_gene: TRBJ1-1; v_gene: TRBV7-9; CDR3nt: TGTGCCAGCAGCTCCAGACAGGGGGCAATTGAAGCTTTCTTT; CDR3aa: CASSSRQGAIEAFF
abundance: .; d_gene: TRBD1; j_gene: TRBJ1-4; v_gene: TRBV29-1; CDR3nt: TGCAGCGTTGGGGGACAGGGGAATGAAAAACTGTTTTTT; CDR3aa: CSVGGQGNEKLFF
abundance: .; d_gene: .; j_gene: TRBJ1-1; v_gene: TRBV5-1; CDR3nt: TGCGCCAGCACCCGGGGGGGACAAGAAGCTTTCTTT; CDR3aa: CASTRGGQEAFF
abundance: .; d_gene: .; j_gene: TRBJ2-1; v_gene: TRBV3-1/TRBV3-2; CDR3nt: TGTGCCAGCAGCCAGGCAAGAGCGGGTGTCTACAATGAGCAGTTCTTC; CDR3aa: CASSQARAGVYNEQFF
abundance: .; d_gene: .; j_gene: TRBJ2-5; v_gene: TRBV2; CDR3nt: TGTGCCAGCCGGGGGTGGGGTGTAAAAGAGACCCAGTACTTC; CDR3aa: CASRGWGVKETQYF
abundance: few; d_gene: TRBD1; j_gene: TRBJ1-2; v_gene: TRBV15; CDR3nt: TGTGCCACCAGCAGATGGGACAGAGGATTCTATGGCTACACCTTC; CDR3aa: CATSRWDRGFYGYTF
abundance: .; d_gene: TRBD1; j_gene: TRBJ1-2; v_gene: TRBV30; CDR3nt: TGTGCCTGGGACTTAGACAGGGTACGTGGCTACACCTTC; CDR3aa: CAWDLDRVRGYTF